This note documents a single T cell receptor beta chain sequence. Its antigen is as yet unknown. The CDR3 totals 13 residues. Looked up from germline, CDR1 is LNHDA and CDR2 is SQIVND (reference sequence). Trimming stripped 7 bases from V and 2 bases from J, with 9 bases between. Data came from immunoSEQ multiplex PCR; TCRdb stores just in-frame clones and leaves some out. Of 120,000 or so clones in the sample, about 90% are singletons; the top ten hold about 1.9%. These data belong to a study of cytomegalovirus exposure and HLA in healthy donors. Findings of the study overall: Subsequent analysis revealed that first-cohort TCR clusters tended to co-occur in the approximately 120 validation repertoires. Most TCR sequences proved rare, with some public TCRs found in many donors. Investigators reported approximately 150 TCR beta chains as tied to cytomegalovirus.

The clonotype was recovered from a young woman in good health and CMV-seronegative. V is TRBV19 and J is TRBJ1-3, with a tentative D call TRBD1 (5 bases). The sequenced sample was PBMCs. DNA for the CDR3: TGTGCCAGTACGGTCAGGGCTGGAAACACCATATATTTT. Protein sequence: CASTVRAGNTIYF.